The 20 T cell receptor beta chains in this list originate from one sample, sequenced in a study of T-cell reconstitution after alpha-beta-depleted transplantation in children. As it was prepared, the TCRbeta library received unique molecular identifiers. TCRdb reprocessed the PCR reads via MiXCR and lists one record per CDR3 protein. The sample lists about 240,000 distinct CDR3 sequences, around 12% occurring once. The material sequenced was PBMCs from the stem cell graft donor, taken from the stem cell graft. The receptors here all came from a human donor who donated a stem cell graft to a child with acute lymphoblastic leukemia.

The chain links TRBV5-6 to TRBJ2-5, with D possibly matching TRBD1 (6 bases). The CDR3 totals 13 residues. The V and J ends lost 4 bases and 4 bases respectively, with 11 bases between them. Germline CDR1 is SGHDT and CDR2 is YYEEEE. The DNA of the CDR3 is TGTGCCAGCAGCACCGGGACATCAGAGACCCAGTACTTC. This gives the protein CASSTGTSETQYF.

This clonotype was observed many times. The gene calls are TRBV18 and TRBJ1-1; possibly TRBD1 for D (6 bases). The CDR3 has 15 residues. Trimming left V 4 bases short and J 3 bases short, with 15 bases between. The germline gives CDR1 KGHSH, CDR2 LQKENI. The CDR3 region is CASSQRRDIDTEAFF. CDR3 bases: TGTGCCAGCTCACAACGGCGGGACATCGACACTGAAGCTTTCTTT.

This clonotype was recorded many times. The chain's CDR3 is CAISAGLGLAGANVLTF. The DNA for the CDR3 is TGTGCCATCAGTGCAGGTTTAGGGTTGGCTGGGGCCAACGTCCTGACTTTC. This chain links TRBV10-3 with TRBJ2-6; D is unclear. CDR1 ENHRY and CDR2 SYGVKD come from the germline V gene. Trimming shortened V by 4 bases and J by 2 bases, and 15 bases separated the two germline ends. The CDR3 has 17 residues.

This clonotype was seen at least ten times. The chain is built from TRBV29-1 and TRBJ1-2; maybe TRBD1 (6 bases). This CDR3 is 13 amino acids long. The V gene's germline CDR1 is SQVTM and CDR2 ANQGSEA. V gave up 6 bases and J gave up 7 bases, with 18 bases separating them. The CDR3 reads CSVDLQGMLGYTF. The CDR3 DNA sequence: TGCAGCGTGGACTTACAGGGAATGCTTGGCTACACCTTC.

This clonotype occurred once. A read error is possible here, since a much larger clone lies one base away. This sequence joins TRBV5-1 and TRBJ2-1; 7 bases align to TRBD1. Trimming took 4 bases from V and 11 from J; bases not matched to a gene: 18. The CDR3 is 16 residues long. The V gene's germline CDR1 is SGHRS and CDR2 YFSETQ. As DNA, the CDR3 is TGCGCCAGCAGCCCTACCACAGGGGTCCCTACACATAAGCAGTTCTTC. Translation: CASSPTTGVPTHKQFF.

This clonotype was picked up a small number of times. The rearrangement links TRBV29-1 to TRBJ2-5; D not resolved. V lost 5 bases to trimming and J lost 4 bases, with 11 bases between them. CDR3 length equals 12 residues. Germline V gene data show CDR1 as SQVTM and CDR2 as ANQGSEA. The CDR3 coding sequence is TGCAGCGTTCGGCCAAAGGGAGAGACCCAGTACTTC. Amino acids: CSVRPKGETQYF.

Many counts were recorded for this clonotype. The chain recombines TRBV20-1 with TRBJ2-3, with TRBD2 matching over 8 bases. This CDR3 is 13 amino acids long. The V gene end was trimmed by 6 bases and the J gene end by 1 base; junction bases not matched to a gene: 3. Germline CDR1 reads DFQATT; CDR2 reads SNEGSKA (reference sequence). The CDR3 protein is CSAAGAGTDTQYF. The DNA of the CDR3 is TGCAGTGCAGCGGGGGCGGGCACAGATACGCAGTATTTT.

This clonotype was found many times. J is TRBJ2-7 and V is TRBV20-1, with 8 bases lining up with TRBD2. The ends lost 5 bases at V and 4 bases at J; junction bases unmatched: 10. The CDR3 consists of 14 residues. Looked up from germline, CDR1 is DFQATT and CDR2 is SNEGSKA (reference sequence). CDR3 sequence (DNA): TGCAGTGCTGCTCGACTAGCGCCTATTTACGAGCAGTACTTC. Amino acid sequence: CSAARLAPIYEQYF.

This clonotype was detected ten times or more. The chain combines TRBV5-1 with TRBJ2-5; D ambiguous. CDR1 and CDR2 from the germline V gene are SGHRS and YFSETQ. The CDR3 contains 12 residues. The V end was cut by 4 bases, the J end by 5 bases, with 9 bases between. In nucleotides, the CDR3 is TGCGCCAGCAGCCCGGTCGGGGAGACCCAGTACTTC. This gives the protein CASSPVGETQYF.

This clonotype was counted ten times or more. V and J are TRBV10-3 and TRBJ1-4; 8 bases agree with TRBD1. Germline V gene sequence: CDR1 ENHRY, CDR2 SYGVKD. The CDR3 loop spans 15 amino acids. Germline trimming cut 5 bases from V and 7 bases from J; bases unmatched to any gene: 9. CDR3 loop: CAISKTGEGGEKLFF. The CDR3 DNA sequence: TGTGCCATCAGTAAGACAGGGGAAGGAGGTGAAAAACTGTTTTTT.

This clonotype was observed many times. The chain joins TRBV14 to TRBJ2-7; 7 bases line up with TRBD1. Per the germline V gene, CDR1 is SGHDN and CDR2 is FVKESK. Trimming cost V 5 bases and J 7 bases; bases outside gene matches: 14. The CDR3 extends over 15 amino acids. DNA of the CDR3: TGTGCCAGCAGCACCGGGACAGATGACTTCGGGGAGCAGTACTTC. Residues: CASSTGTDDFGEQYF.

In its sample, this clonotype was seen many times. The CDR3 spells CASSPGGLGNTEAFF. DNA of the CDR3: TGTGCCAGCAGTCCAGGGGGCTTAGGAAACACTGAAGCTTTCTTT. This sequence joins TRBV12-3 or TRBV12-4 and TRBJ1-1; 8 positions agree with TRBD1. J lost 2 bases, V lost 5 bases, and 7 bases had no gene match. The CDR3 loop spans 15 amino acids.

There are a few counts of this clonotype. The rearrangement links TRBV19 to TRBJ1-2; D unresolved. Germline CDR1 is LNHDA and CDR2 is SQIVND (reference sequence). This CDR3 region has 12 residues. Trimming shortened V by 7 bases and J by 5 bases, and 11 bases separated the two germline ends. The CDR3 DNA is TGTGCCAGTAAGAAGGAGAATTATGGCTACACCTTC. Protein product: CASKKENYGYTF.

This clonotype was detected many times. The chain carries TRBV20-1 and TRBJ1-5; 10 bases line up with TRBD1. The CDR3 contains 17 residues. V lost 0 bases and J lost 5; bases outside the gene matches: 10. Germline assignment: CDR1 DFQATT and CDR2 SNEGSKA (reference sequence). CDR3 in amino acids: CSAREDRGRLSYQPQHF. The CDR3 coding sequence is TGCAGTGCTAGAGAGGACAGGGGGAGGCTATCGTATCAGCCCCAGCATTTT.

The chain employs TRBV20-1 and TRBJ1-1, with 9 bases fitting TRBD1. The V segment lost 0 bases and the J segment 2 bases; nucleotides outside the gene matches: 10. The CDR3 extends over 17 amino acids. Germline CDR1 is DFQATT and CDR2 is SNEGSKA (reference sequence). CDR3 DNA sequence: TGCAGTGCTAGAGATCTAGTGGGACAGGGCCTAAACACTGAAGCTTTCTTT. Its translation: CSARDLVGQGLNTEAFF.

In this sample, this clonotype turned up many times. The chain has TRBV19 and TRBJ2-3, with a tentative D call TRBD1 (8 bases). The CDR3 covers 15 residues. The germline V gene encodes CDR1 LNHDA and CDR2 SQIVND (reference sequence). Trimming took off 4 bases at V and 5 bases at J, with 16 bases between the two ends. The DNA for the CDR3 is TGTGCCAGTAGTACCCGGACAGGGAGGGTAGATACGCAGTATTTT. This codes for CASSTRTGRVDTQYF.

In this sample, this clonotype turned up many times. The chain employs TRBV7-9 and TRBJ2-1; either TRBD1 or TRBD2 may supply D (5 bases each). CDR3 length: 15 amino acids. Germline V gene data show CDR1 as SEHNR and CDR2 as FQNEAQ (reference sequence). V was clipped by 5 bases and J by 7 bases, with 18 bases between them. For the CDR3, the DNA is TGTGCCAGCAGCCCCCGCCGGGACCACCAGAATGAGCAGTTCTTC. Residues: CASSPRRDHQNEQFF.

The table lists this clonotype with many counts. CDR3 amino acids: CASSFQGSSSSYEQYF. The CDR3 nucleotides are TGTGCCAGCAGTTTTCAGGGGTCTTCGAGCTCCTACGAGCAGTACTTC. J is TRBJ2-7 and V is TRBV27, with a weak D call TRBD1 (6 bases). The CDR3 totals 16 residues. Trimming cost V 3 bases and J 0 bases, with 15 bases left between them. The germline CDR1 and CDR2 sequences are MNHEY and SMNVEV (reference sequence).

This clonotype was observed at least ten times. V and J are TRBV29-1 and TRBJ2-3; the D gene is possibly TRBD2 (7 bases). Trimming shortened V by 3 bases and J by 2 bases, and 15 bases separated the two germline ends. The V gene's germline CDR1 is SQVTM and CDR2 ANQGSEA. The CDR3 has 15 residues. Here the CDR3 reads CSVEGASGYTDTQYF. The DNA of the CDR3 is TGCAGCGTTGAGGGGGCTAGCGGCTACACAGATACGCAGTATTTT.

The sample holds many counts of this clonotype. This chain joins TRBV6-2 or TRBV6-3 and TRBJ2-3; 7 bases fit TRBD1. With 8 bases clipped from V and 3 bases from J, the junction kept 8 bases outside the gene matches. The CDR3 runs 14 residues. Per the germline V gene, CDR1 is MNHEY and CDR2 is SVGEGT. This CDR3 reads CASSNPTGTDTQYF. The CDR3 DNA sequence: TGTGCCAGCTCTAATCCGACAGGGACAGATACGCAGTATTTT.